These 25 T cell receptor beta chains originate from one sample sequenced in a study of blood T cells in healthy people across ages (dated by TCRdb to the mid-2010s). The method behind the library was 5' RACE. The instrument given in TCRdb is Illumina HiSeq 2500. A second PCR of roughly 7 to 11 cycles was performed with a sample-barcoded 5' primer and a J-beta primer mix. TCRdb reprocessing: public reads trimmed at Q25 with fastp, clones called with MiXCR, in-frame beta chains kept. Entries are consolidated by CDR3 protein sequence, retaining the most common genes and DNA. Across this sample there are around 870,000 distinct CDR3 sequences, with less than 35% seen only once. Roughly 17% of the sample comes from the top ten. Sequenced sample: blood. These receptors all come from a woman at least 80 years old in good health.

For this clonotype: A much larger clone differs by one base, so this may be a read error. The chain carries TRBV28 and TRBJ2-7, with TRBD1 matching over 8 bases. Germline CDR1 MDHEN, CDR2 SYDVKM. The CDR3 extends over 16 amino acids. CDR3 DNA sequence: TGTGCCAGCAGTTTGGGACGCGGGACAGGACCCTACGAGCGGTACTTC. Residues: CASSLGRGTGPYERYF. The full variable domain, its missing parts supplied by reference TRBV28 and TRBJ2-7, is DVKVTQSSRYLVKRTGEKVFLECVQDMDHENMFWYRQDPGLGLRLIYFSYDVKMKEKGDIPEGYSVSREKKERFSLILESASTNQTSMYLCASSLGRGTGPYERYFGPGTRLTVT.

This clonotype has only a few counts. The chain uses TRBV7-9 and TRBJ1-2, with D unclear. Trimming took off 5 bases at V and 5 bases at J, with 12 bases between the two ends. The germline V gene encodes CDR1 SEHNR and CDR2 FQNEAQ (reference sequence). The CDR3 totals 13 residues. The CDR3 DNA follows: TGTGCCAGCAGCCCCGTTAGGCTATATGGCTACACCTTC. It is translated as CASSPVRLYGYTF.

This clonotype appeared many times. The genes are TRBV19 and TRBJ1-6, with a tentative D call TRBD1 (6 bases). The CDR3 sequence is 15 residues long. V lost 3 bases to trimming and J lost 7 bases, with 13 bases between them. Germline assignment: CDR1 LNHDA and CDR2 SQIVND (reference sequence). The CDR3, as DNA: TGTGCCAGTAGTATGGGGGCGCGGAACAATTCACCCCTCCACTTT. It specifies CASSMGARNNSPLHF. Full variable domain (remainder filled in from reference TRBV19 and TRBJ1-6): DGGITQSPKYLFRKEGQNVTLSCEQNLNHDAMYWYRQDPGQGLRLIYYSQIVNDFQKGDIAEGYSVSREKKESFPLTVTSAQKNPTAFYLCASSMGARNNSPLHFGNGTRLTVT.

Notes on this clonotype: A much larger clone lies one base from this, so it may be a read error. The chain carries TRBV7-9 and TRBJ2-7, with 9 bases aligning to TRBD1. J was trimmed by 6 bases and V by 7 bases; bases with no gene match: 10. The CDR3 runs 14 residues. CDR1 is SEHNR and CDR2 is FQNEAQ in the germline V gene (reference sequence). In DNA form, the CDR3 reads TGTGCCAGCAACTTCGAAGGGACAGGGTTCGAGCAGTACTTC. It translates to CASNFEGTGFEQYF.

This clonotype appeared a few times. CDR3: CASSRGSSTDTQYF. The CDR3 coding sequence is TGTGCCAGCAGTCGCGGGTCTAGCACAGATACGCAGTATTTT. The chain links TRBV6-2 or TRBV6-3 to TRBJ2-3, with D maybe TRBD2 (5 bases). This CDR3 contains 14 residues. Trimming pared 5 bases from V and 0 bases from J, leaving 9 bases between. CDR1 MNHEY and CDR2 SVGEGT come from the germline V gene.

This clonotype was counted a few times. This may come from a read error, since a much larger clone is one base off. The chain carries TRBV3-1 and TRBJ1-2; tentative D call: TRBD1 (5 bases). The CDR3 has 17 amino acids. Trimming cost V 4 bases and J 4 bases, with 22 bases left between them. In germline, CDR1 is LGHDT, CDR2 YNNKEL (reference sequence). CDR3 nucleotides: TGTGCCAGCAGCCCCGGGACCGGGACCTCCGGAGGCTATGGCTACACCTTC. This translates into CASSPGTGTSGGYGYTF.

The table lists this clonotype with a few counts. The chain couples TRBV29-1 to TRBJ2-2; TRBD1 is a possible D gene (6 bases). Germline V lookup: CDR1 SQVTM, CDR2 ANQGSEA. This CDR3 has 14 amino acids. The ends were cut back, 4 bases at V and 4 bases at J, with 13 bases in the middle. The CDR3 loop is CSVVGATRTGELFF. Written as DNA, the CDR3 is TGCAGCGTTGTGGGGGCAACCCGCACCGGGGAGCTGTTTTTT.

This chain links TRBV20-1 with TRBJ1-1; 8 nucleotides align to TRBD1. CDR3 length equals 17 residues. The germline V gene encodes CDR1 DFQATT and CDR2 SNEGSKA (reference sequence). The J segment lost 2 bases and the V segment lost 0 bases, leaving 11 bases of the junction unmatched. The CDR3: CSARDRSGGGRNTEAFF. DNA of the CDR3: TGCAGTGCTAGAGATAGATCAGGGGGCGGCCGCAACACTGAAGCTTTCTTT.

This clonotype was recorded a few times. The chain has TRBV9 and TRBJ1-1, with TRBD1 matching over 7 bases. The CDR3 is 16 amino acids. CDR1 is SGDLS and CDR2 is YYNGEE in the germline V gene. V dropped 6 bases and J dropped 4; count of bases not matched to a gene: 15. CDR3 in DNA: TGTGCCAGCACGCGAGGATCTTTATCAGGGGGCACTGAAGCTTTCTTT. Translation: CASTRGSLSGGTEAFF. Full variable domain (outside the CDR3, taken from reference TRBV9 and TRBJ1-1): DSGVTQTPKHLITATGQRVTLRCSPRSGDLSVYWYQQSLDQGLQFLIQYYNGEERAKGNILERFSAQQFPDLHSELNLSSLELGDSALYFCASTRGSLSGGTEAFFGQGTRLTVV.

This clonotype has only one observation. DNA for the CDR3: TGCAGTGCCTACCCCGGGACAGTGAACACTGAAGCTTTCTTT. This gives the protein CSAYPGTVNTEAFF. The chain links TRBV20-1 to TRBJ1-1; TRBD1 matches 7 bases. Trimming at V came to 6 bases and at J to 0 bases, leaving 7 bases not matched to a gene. Germline CDR1 reads DFQATT; CDR2 reads SNEGSKA (reference sequence). The CDR3 covers 14 residues.

This clonotype has only a few counts. The V call is TRBV5-1, the J call TRBJ1-4; weak D call: TRBD1 (5 bases). Per the germline V gene, CDR1 is SGHRS and CDR2 is YFSETQ. The CDR3 spans 14 residues. With 0 bases removed from V and 7 bases from J, the gap between germline ends came to 10 bases. The CDR3 region has the DNA TGCGCCAGCAGCTTGGTGCAGGGAGGTGAAAAACTGTTTTTT. Protein sequence: CASSLVQGGEKLFF.

This clonotype was seen at least ten times. The chain couples TRBV20-1 to TRBJ2-5; 7 bases are a match to TRBD1. Trimming cost V 5 bases and J 1 base; bases outside gene matches: 10. CDR1 DFQATT and CDR2 SNEGSKA come from the germline V gene (reference sequence). CDR3 length equals 15 residues. CDR3 nucleotides: TGCAGTGCTCGACCCGGGACAGAAATCCAAGAGACCCAGTACTTC. Its translation is CSARPGTEIQETQYF.

Worth noting for this clonotype: A single base separates this from a much larger clone, so it may be a read error. The rearrangement links TRBV2 to TRBJ2-3, with D possibly TRBD2 on 5 matching bases. Germline V gene data show CDR1 as SNHLY and CDR2 as FYNNEI. The ends were cut back, 1 base at V and 5 bases at J, with 10 bases in the middle. The CDR3 is 14 residues long. CDR3 sequence: CASSEGPGRDTQYF. The CDR3 nucleotides read TGTGCCAGCAGTGAAGGCCCGGGGAGAGATACGCAGTATTTT.

At least ten counts were recorded for this clonotype. The chain combines TRBV9 with TRBJ1-2; D not resolved. This CDR3 contains 15 residues. With 4 bases removed from V and 2 bases from J, the gap between germline ends came to 15 bases. Germline V lookup: CDR1 SGDLS, CDR2 YYNGEE. The CDR3 DNA sequence: TGTGCCAGCAGCCAAGGACCCATAAACAACTATGGCTACACCTTC. This codes for CASSQGPINNYGYTF.

CDR3 in amino acids: CSVERIQNTEAFF. The CDR3 bases are TGCAGCGTTGAACGGATTCAGAACACTGAAGCTTTCTTT. This chain links TRBV29-1 with TRBJ1-1; the D is unclear. Germline loops: CDR1 SQVTM, CDR2 ANQGSEA. This CDR3 contains 13 residues. The V end was cut by 2 bases, the J end by 1 base, with 8 bases between.

This clonotype was detected only once. The chain uses TRBV20-1 and TRBJ2-3; D unresolved. The germline V gene encodes CDR1 DFQATT and CDR2 SNEGSKA (reference sequence). This CDR3 has 10 residues. V lost 7 bases to trimming and J lost 7 bases, with 9 bases between them. CDR3 in amino acids: CSVGAYTQYF. The CDR3 DNA reads TGCAGTGTCGGCGCCTATACGCAGTATTTT.

This clonotype was seen only a few times. This chain uses TRBV27 with TRBJ1-2; no clear D gene. Per germline, CDR1 MNHEY and CDR2 SMNVEV (reference sequence). The V and J ends lost 4 bases and 5 bases respectively, with 14 bases between them. The CDR3 consists of 14 residues. The CDR3 reads CASSSPHSPYGYTF. CDR3 DNA: TGTGCCAGCAGTTCTCCCCACAGCCCGTATGGCTACACCTTC.

As concerns this clonotype: Being one base from a much bigger clone, this may be a read error. This chain connects TRBV6-2 or TRBV6-3 to TRBJ2-1; D is unresolved. The DNA end favors TRBJ2-7, so the J call may be wrong. Germline-derived CDR1 and CDR2 are MNHEY and SVGEGT. The CDR3 covers 13 residues. CDR3 coding DNA: TGTGCCAGCCCCCCCAGATCCTACAATGAGCAGTACTTC. This codes for CASPPRSYNEQYF.

The chain carries TRBV21-1 and TRBJ1-5; the table's D call TRBD1 went unverified against the DNA. TRBV21-1 is flagged as a pseudogene. The CDR3 sequence is 21 residues long. Here the CDR3 reads CASSTSPPVTGGTYAMLPQHF. The CDR3 DNA reads as TGTGCCAGCAGCACGTCCCCGCCCGTTACAGGGGGTACCTACGCTATGTTGCCCCAGCATTTT.

About this clonotype itself: The junction shows a germline mismatch at one end, possibly a read error. CDR3: CTSSQGQGGTEAFF. The CDR3 region has the DNA TGTACCAGCAGCCAGGGACAGGGAGGCACTGAAGCTTTCTTT. J is TRBJ1-1 and V is TRBV9, with 9 bases lining up with TRBD1. In germline, CDR1 is SGDLS, CDR2 YYNGEE. This CDR3 has 14 residues.

This clonotype was observed many times. The chain has TRBV18 and TRBJ2-1, with a possible D match to TRBD2 (6 bases). Per the germline V gene, CDR1 is KGHSH and CDR2 is LQKENI. The CDR3 consists of 14 residues. Trimming removed 1 base from V and 10 bases from J, with 14 bases in between. Written as DNA, the CDR3 is TGTGCCAGCTCACCACTGGATCAGGGAGGCGAGCAGTTCTTC. Amino acid sequence: CASSPLDQGGEQFF.

Many counts were recorded for this clonotype. The V call is TRBV20-1, the J call TRBJ2-3, with 8 positions matching TRBD2. CDR1 and CDR2 (germline): DFQATT, SNEGSKA (reference sequence). The V segment lost 4 bases and the J segment 7 bases; nucleotides outside the gene matches: 10. This CDR3 is 14 amino acids long. The CDR3 DNA sequence: TGCAGTGCTATCGTCCCGGGGGGGCTAAATACGCAGTATTTT. Its translation is CSAIVPGGLNTQYF.

This clonotype appeared many times. The rearrangement joins TRBV3-1 to TRBJ1-2, with D perhaps TRBD1 (5 bases). The V end lost 1 base, the J end lost 4 bases, and 10 bases lay between the germline ends. Germline values: CDR1 LGHDT, CDR2 YNNKEL (reference sequence). The CDR3 consists of 14 residues. The CDR3, as DNA: TGTGCCAGCAGCCAAGGAAGGGGAGTCTATGGCTACACCTTC. It is translated as CASSQGRGVYGYTF.

This clonotype has ten or more counts. V is TRBV13 and J is TRBJ2-1; 10 bases line up with TRBD2. The CDR3 is 18 amino acids. Trimming took 1 base from V and 0 from J; bases not matched to a gene: 6. Germline loops: CDR1 PRHDT, CDR2 FYEKMQ (reference sequence). The CDR3: CASSLVAGGIFSYNEQFF. The CDR3 nucleotides read TGTGCCAGCAGCTTAGTAGCGGGGGGCATTTTCTCCTACAATGAGCAGTTCTTC.

This clonotype was counted only a few times. This chain links TRBV28 with TRBJ2-1; D uncertain. The DNA end favors TRBJ2-7, so the J call may be wrong. The CDR3 has 14 amino acids. Germline V gene data show CDR1 as MDHEN and CDR2 as SYDVKM. The CDR3 loop is CASSLPSSYNEQYF. The CDR3 DNA reads TGTGCCAGCAGTTTACCGAGCTCCTACAATGAGCAGTACTTC.